This TCR beta chain was observed in a study of blood T cell repertoires in COVID-19. The table came from immunoSEQ multiplex PCR; TCRdb's copy has only in-frame clones and leaves some out. Among fewer than 120,000 clones, around 89% were seen once, and the ten largest hold around 3%. The V segment lost 3 bases and the J segment 5 bases; nucleotides outside the gene matches: 5. In germline, CDR1 is SNHLY, CDR2 FYNNEI. The CDR3 has 15 residues. The sequence was obtained from a woman aged 45-65 years with acute or convalescent COVID-19. The gene calls are TRBV2 and TRBJ1-4, with 8 nucleotides matching TRBD1. Sequenced: peripheral blood. The CDR3 loop reads CASSDRTGPNEKLFF. The CDR3 nucleotides are TGTGCCAGCAGTGACCGGACAGGGCCAAATGAAAAACTGTTTTTT.